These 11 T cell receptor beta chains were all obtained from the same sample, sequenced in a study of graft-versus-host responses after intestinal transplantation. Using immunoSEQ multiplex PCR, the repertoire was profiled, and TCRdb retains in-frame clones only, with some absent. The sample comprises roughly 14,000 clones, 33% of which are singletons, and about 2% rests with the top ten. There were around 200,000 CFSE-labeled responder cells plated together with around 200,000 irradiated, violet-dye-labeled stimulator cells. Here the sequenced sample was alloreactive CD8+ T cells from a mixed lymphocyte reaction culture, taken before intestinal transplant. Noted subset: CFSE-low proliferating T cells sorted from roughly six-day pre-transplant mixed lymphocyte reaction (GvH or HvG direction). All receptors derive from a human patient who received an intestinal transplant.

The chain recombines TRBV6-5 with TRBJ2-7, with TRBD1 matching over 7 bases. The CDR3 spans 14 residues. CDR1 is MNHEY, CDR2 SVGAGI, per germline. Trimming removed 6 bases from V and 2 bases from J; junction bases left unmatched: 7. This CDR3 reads CASSTRDRPYEQYF. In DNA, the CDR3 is TGTGCCAGCAGCACCAGGGACAGACCCTACGAGCAGTACTTC.

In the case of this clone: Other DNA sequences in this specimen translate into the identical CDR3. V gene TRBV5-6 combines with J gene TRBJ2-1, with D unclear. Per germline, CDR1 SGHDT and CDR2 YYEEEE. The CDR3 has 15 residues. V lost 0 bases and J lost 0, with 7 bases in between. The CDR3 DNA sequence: TGTGCCAGCAGCTTGGGGTTTAGCTCCTACAATGAGCAGTTCTTC. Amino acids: CASSLGFSSYNEQFF.

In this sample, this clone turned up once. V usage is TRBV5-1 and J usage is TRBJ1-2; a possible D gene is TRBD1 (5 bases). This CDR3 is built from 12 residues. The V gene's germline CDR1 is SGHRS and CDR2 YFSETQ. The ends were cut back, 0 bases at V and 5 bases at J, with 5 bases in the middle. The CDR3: CASSLEGYGYTF. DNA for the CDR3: TGCGCCAGCAGCTTGGAGGGGTATGGCTACACCTTC.

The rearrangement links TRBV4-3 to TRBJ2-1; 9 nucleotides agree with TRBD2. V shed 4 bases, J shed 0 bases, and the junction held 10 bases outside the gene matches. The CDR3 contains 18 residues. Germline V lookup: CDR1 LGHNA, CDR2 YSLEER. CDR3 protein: CASSRGAGGDTSYNEQFF. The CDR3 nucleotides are TGCGCCAGCAGCCGAGGAGCGGGGGGTGATACCTCCTACAATGAGCAGTTCTTC.

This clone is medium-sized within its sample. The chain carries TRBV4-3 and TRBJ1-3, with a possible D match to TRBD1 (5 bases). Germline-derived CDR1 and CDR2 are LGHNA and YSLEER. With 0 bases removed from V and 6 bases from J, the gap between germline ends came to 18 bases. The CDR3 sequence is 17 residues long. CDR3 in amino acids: CASSQDYGQGQINTIYF. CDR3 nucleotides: TGCGCCAGCAGCCAAGACTATGGGCAGGGCCAGATAAACACCATATATTTT.

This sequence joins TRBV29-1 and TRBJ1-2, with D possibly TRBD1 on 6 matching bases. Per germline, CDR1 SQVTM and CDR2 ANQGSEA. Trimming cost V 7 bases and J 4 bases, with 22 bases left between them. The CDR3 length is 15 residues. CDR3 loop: CSAMGSGGASYGYTF. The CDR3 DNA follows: TGCAGCGCCATGGGTTCTGGGGGGGCGAGCTATGGCTACACCTTC.

The CDR3: CASSWTGGDGYTF. The CDR3 DNA follows: TGCGCCAGCAGCTGGACAGGGGGCGACGGCTACACCTTC. The rearrangement joins TRBV5-1 to TRBJ1-2, with 11 bases aligning to TRBD1. Per the germline V gene, CDR1 is SGHRS and CDR2 is YFSETQ. This CDR3 spans 13 amino acids. Trimming removed 3 bases from V and 8 bases from J; junction bases left unmatched: 3.

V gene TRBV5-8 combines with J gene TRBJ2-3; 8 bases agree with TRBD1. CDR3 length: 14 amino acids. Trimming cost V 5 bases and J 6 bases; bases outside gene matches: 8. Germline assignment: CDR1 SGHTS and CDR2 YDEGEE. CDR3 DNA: TGTGCCAGCAGTGCAGGGACAGGTGGGGATACGCAGTATTTT. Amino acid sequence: CASSAGTGGDTQYF.

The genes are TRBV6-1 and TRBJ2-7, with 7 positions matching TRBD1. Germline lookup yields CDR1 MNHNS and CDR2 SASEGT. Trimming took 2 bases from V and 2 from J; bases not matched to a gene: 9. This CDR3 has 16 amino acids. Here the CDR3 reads CASSEYRGLNTYEQYF. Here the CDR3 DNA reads TGTGCCAGCAGTGAATATAGGGGGCTCAATACCTACGAGCAGTACTTC.

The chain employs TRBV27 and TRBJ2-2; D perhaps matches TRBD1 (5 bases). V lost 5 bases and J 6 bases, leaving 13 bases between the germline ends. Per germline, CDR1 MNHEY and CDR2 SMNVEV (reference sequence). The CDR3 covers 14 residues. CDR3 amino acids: CASSPAQGPGELFF. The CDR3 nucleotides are TGTGCCAGCAGTCCTGCCCAGGGTCCCGGGGAGCTGTTTTTT.

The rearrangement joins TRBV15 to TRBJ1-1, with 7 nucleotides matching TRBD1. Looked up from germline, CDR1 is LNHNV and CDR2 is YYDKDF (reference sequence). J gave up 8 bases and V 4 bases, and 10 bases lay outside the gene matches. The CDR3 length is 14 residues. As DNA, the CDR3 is TGTGCCACCAGCACTAACACAGGGGTAAGGGAAGCTTTCTTT. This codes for CATSTNTGVREAFF.